This TCR beta chain comes out of a study of a mutant IDH1 vaccine in newly diagnosed glioma. About the study: The therapy given earlier, which was standard therapy, consisted of radiotherapy, temozolomide, or both, and most of the patients received both. Broader study findings: Immune responses induced by vaccination arose in about 93% of the patients.

Time point specified: baseline, week 1 (first vaccination visit). Sample treatment: pre-vaccination baseline after standard-of-care therapy. New astrocytomas of WHO grade 3 or 4 that were IDH1-mutant and ATRX-lost were found in the donors. About this clone itself: Its antigen is still unknown.

The protocol was immunoSEQ multiplex PCR, while the TCRdb copy is restricted to in-frame clones and leaves out a portion. The sample comprises approximately 25,000 clones, 93% of which are singletons, and roughly 1.2% rests with the top ten. Germline CDR1 is SGHVS and CDR2 is FQNEAQ. Trimming cost V 1 base and J 4 bases, with 12 bases left between them. CDR3 size: 15 residues. The receptor's source is a man between 35 and 55 years old with glioma. The chain links TRBV7-8 to TRBJ2-3; a weak D match, TRBD2 (5 bases). The input for sequencing was PBMCs, taken from a glioma patient treated with radiotherapy, temozolomide or both. The CDR3 DNA reads as TGTGCCAGCAGCTTAGGCCCTAGCTGGCCAGATACGCAGTATTTT. Its translation: CASSLGPSWPDTQYF.